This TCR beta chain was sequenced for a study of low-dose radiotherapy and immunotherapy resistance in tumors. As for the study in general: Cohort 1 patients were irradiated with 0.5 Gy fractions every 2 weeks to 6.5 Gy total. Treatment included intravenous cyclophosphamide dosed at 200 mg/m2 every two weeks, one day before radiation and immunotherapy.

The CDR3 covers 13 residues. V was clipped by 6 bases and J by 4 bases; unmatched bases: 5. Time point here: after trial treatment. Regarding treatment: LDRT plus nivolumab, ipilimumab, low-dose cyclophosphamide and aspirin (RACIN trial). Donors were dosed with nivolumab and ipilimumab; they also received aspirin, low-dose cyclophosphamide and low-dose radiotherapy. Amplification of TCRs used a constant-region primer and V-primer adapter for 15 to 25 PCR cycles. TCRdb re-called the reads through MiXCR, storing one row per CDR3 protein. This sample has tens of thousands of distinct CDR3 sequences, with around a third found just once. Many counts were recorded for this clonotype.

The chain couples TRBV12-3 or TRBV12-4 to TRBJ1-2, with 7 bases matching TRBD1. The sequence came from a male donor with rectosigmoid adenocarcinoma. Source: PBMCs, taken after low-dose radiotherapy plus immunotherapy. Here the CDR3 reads CASSQGVGYGYTF. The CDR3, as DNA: TGTGCCAGCAGCCAGGGGGTTGGCTATGGCTACACCTTC.